This T cell receptor (beta chain) was retrieved from a study of read filtering for tumor transcriptome and immune sequencing. The overall study: R-ISS stage counts were under 10 for I, roughly 16 for II, more than 5 for III. TCR-mapped reads were about 4 to 11 million with IR-seq versus about 75 to 1,400 with RNA-seq.

Study outcomes and limitations: IR-seq and RNA-seq agreed better without single-read clonotypes.

Turning to this clonotype: Its antigen remains unknown. Being one base from a much bigger clone, this may be a read error.

The library was built from around 0.4 ug RNA with molecular barcoded adaptors for alpha/delta and beta/gamma chains. Using its own MiXCR run on the reads, TCRdb lists one record per CDR3 protein. The data contain some 40,000 distinct CDR3 sequences, about an eighth of them seen just once; the ten biggest clones take up more than 30%. Looked up from germline, CDR1 is KGHSH and CDR2 is LQKENI. The length of the CDR3 is 13 residues. Specimen: a population of CD138-negative cells sorted from bone marrow. The receptor's source is a donor over 35 with multiple myeloma. The chain carries TRBV18 and TRBJ2-5; D uncertain. CDR3 DNA: TGTGCCAGCTCACCAGGGCTATTGGAGACCCGGTACTTC. This encodes CASSPGLLETRYF. The full variable domain, its missing parts supplied by reference TRBV18 and TRBJ2-5, is NAGVMQNPRHLVRRRGQEARLRCSPMKGHSHVYWYRQLPEEGLKFMVYLQKENIIDESGMPKERFSAEFPKEGPSILRIQQVVRGDSAAYFCASSPGLLETRYFGPGTRLLVL.